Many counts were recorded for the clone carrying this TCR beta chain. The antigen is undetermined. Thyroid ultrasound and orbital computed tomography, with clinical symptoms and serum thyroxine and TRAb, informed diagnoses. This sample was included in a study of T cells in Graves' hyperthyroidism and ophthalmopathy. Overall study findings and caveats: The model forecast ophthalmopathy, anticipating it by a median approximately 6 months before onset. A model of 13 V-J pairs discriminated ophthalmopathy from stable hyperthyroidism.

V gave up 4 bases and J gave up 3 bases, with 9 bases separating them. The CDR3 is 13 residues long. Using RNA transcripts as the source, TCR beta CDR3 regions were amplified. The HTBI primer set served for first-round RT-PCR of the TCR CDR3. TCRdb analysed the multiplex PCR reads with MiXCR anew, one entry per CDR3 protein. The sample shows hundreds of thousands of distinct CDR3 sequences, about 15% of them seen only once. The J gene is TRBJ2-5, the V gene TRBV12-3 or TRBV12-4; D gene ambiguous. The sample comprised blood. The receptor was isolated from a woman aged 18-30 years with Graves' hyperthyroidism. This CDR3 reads CASSSRPEETQYF. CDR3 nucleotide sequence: TGTGCCAGCAGTTCCAGACCCGAAGAGACCCAGTACTTC.